This record covers a single T cell receptor (beta chain). This clonotype came up a few times. Its target antigen remains unknown. Since a much larger clone is just one base distant, this may be a read error. The sample belongs to a study of T cells in Graves' hyperthyroidism and ophthalmopathy (dated by TCRdb to the late 2010s). The study in broad terms: Peripheral blood was sampled at the time of initial diagnosis, prior to any treatment. TCR V-J signatures able to tell the groups apart were searched for in a discovery cohort of approximately 95 patients, of whom 40 to 45 had Graves' ophthalmopathy and about 55 had stable Graves' hyperthyroidism. The paper reports TCR Vbeta CDR3 sequencing of 130 to 150 peripheral blood samples: under 45 ophthalmopathy, under 80 hyperthyroidism and around 17 progressor patients. Prospective prediction of ophthalmopathy was tested in an independent validation cohort of 18 to 20 hyperthyroidism patients and 15 to 17 patients who later progressed to ophthalmopathy. After blood sampling, hyperthyroidism patients were treated with methimazole at a starting dose of 30 mg daily, and ophthalmopathy patients were treated with high-dose intravenous methylprednisolone. In addition, the study compared T-cell repertoires in thyroid tissue and in blood from about 6 Graves' hyperthyroidism patients. The 100 or so discovery patients were divided at random into training and test sets in a 7:3 ratio. What the study reported, not specific to this receptor: Most expanded thyroid clonotypes (frequency above 0.001) were also detected in blood, a finding suggesting that blood repertoires may reflect thyroid immune responses. In validation, the model predicted progression to ophthalmopathy with 55% to 71% sensitivity and approximately 72% specificity, a median of around 6.6 months before onset. In cross-validation, a model built on a 13 V-J signature told ophthalmopathy apart from stable hyperthyroidism with 85% to 90% sensitivity and roughly 82% specificity, and in testing the same model reached 80%/75%. Sample size was not statistically predetermined, and blinding of investigators to group allocation was not performed.

Amplification of TCR beta CDR3 regions was carried out from RNA transcripts. For the first round of RT-PCR on the TCR CDR3, the HTBI primer set was used together with the Qiagen OneStep RT-PCR kit. The libraries were constructed in a second round of multiplex PCR and then size-selected and purified. Paired-end sequencing of the libraries was performed with 100 bp reads on an Illumina HiSeq2000. The source study handled its data this way. SOAPnuke was used to process the raw data, throwing out any read that contained adapters or uncalled bases, had a mean Phred below 15, or lacked an exact constant-primer or identifier match. High-quality paired reads were merged using COPE v1.2.5, and each unique nucleotide sequence was defined as a clonotype. MiTCR v1.1 was used to align clonotypes to the IMGT TRBV, TRBD and TRBJ reference segments. Analysis was restricted to V-J combinations with a frequency above 0.0001, which covered 99.2% of repertoires. The TCS score was defined as F50 (clonal expansion) divided by E x V (chaos), with BLOSUM62-based TCRdist calculated between CDR3 peptides within each V-J. Welch's t-statistics and random forest reduced fewer than 600 V-J features to 10 to 15, which were used in a naive Bayes classifier (R e1071). Through fastp at Q25 and MiXCR, TCRdb rebuilt clones from the public reads, retaining in-frame beta chains. Under each unique CDR3 protein, matching rows form one entry showing the most common genes and DNA. These V and J calls are TCRdb output, not the study's own analysis. The sample yields about 600,000 distinct CDR3 sequences; more than 15% were counted once. The ten largest clones represent around 3.5% of the sample.

V and J lose 2 bases and 1 base, and a span of 12 bases separates them. The CDR3 runs 15 amino acids, cysteine and phenylalanine included. Just the 45-base CDR3 DNA is kept, in frame starting at base 1. In the germline V gene, CDR1 corresponds to SGHRS and CDR2 to YFSETQ. Ophthalmopathy patients had moderately to severely active disease, Clinical Activity Score of at least 3, NOSPECS grade of at least 4, and duration under 3 months. Any patient with an uncontrolled infection, another autoimmune disease, pregnancy or lactation was excluded. Diagnoses relied on clinical symptoms, serum thyroxine and TRAb, thyroid ultrasound and orbital computed tomography. PBMCs were isolated from around 10 ml of fresh peripheral blood by Ficoll-Paque density gradient centrifugation. Total RNA was extracted with Trizol reagent, and quality was checked on an Agilent 2100 Bioanalyzer.

This sequence originates from a woman aged 35 to 49 with Graves' ophthalmopathy. The receptor chain draws on TRBV5-1 and TRBJ1-1; TRBD1 is perhaps the D gene, given 5 matching bases. Material for sequencing was blood. The nucleotides are TGCGCCAGCAGCTTTGACGTTGGGGCGAACACTGAAGCTTTCTTT. It is translated as CASSFDVGANTEAFF.